This is a list of T cell receptor beta chains from one sample in a study of blood T cell repertoires in COVID-19. TCRdb keeps only in-frame clones here, not all; method: immunoSEQ multiplex PCR. Found here are more than 110,000 clones, about nine tenths of them singletons; the top ten hold roughly 4%. Sequencing input: PBMCs or T cells enriched from blood (not recorded which). The source is a man aged 45-65 years who had recovered from COVID-19. CDR3s include the opening cysteine and the closing phenylalanine or tryptophan. D genes are given only for firm matches. Part of the rows lack a size; the others show once, few, many or a class for expanded clones.

DNA: TGTGCCAGCAGTTACAGGGGCCCTAATGAAAAACTGTTTTTT; CDR3: CASSYRGPNEKLFF; size: few; J: TRBJ1-4; D: TRBD1; V: TRBV27
DNA: TGTGCCAGCAGCCAAATAGGACAGGAGGCCGGGGAACCCCTCCACTTT; CDR3: CASSQIGQEAGEPLHF; size: .; J: TRBJ1-6; D: TRBD1; V: TRBV5-6
DNA: TGTGCCAGCAGCTACGGGACTAGCGGGAGAGTGGAGACCCAGTACTTC; CDR3: CASSYGTSGRVETQYF; size: .; J: TRBJ2-5; D: TRBD2; V: TRBV7-9
DNA: TGTGCCAGCAGTGGGGACAGGGGGCTCTATAGCAATCAGCCCCAGCATTTT; CDR3: CASSGDRGLYSNQPQHF; size: once; J: TRBJ1-5; D: TRBD1; V: TRBV6-1
DNA: TGTGCCAGCAGCTTCCAGCAGGGAACCTATGGCTACACCTTC; CDR3: CASSFQQGTYGYTF; size: few; J: TRBJ1-2; D: .; V: TRBV7-9
DNA: TGTGCCAGCAGCTTAAGCGGTCCTCTTGACACCGGGGAGCTGTTTTTT; CDR3: CASSLSGPLDTGELFF; size: .; J: TRBJ2-2; D: .; V: TRBV7-3
DNA: TGTGCCATGCTTGGCGGGGGGGGTAGCACAGATACGCAGTATTTT; CDR3: CAMLGGGGSTDTQYF; size: .; J: TRBJ2-3; D: TRBD2; V: TRBV5-4
DNA: TGTGCCAGCAGGCGGCCCTGGGGCAATGAAAAACTGTTTTTT; CDR3: CASRRPWGNEKLFF; size: .; J: TRBJ1-4; D: .; V: TRBV6-6
DNA: TGTGCCAGCAGCCAAGGGACAGGGGGCTTAGAGACCCAGTACTTC; CDR3: CASSQGTGGLETQYF; size: .; J: TRBJ2-5; D: TRBD1; V: TRBV28
DNA: TGTGCCAGCTCTCAACGGACTAGAGCGGGAGGGCAAGAGACCCAGTACTTC; CDR3: CASSQRTRAGGQETQYF; size: .; J: TRBJ2-5; D: TRBD2; V: TRBV18
DNA: TGTGCCTGGAGTGGTTGGGACTACTCCTACAATGAGCAGTTCTTC; CDR3: CAWSGWDYSYNEQFF; size: .; J: TRBJ2-1; D: TRBD2; V: TRBV30
DNA: TGTGCCAGCAGCTTAGACTATAGTGGCACTGAAGCTTTCTTT; CDR3: CASSLDYSGTEAFF; size: .; J: TRBJ1-1; D: .; V: TRBV11-2
DNA: TGTGCCAGCAGCCGCGACAGGGGGTATCAGCCCCAGCATTTT; CDR3: CASSRDRGYQPQHF; size: .; J: TRBJ1-5; D: TRBD1; V: TRBV27
DNA: TGTGCCTGGACTACAGGGAACACTGAAGCTTTCTTT; CDR3: CAWTTGNTEAFF; size: .; J: TRBJ1-1; D: .; V: TRBV30
DNA: TGTGCCAGCAGGCAAGACAGGGTAGCCGGGGAGCTGTTTTTT; CDR3: CASRQDRVAGELFF; size: .; J: TRBJ2-2; D: TRBD1; V: TRBV7-9
DNA: TGTGCCAGCAGCTTAGGAACCTCGGCAGGGGCTAATGAAAAACTGTTTTTT; CDR3: CASSLGTSAGANEKLFF; size: .; J: TRBJ1-4; D: .; V: TRBV7-2
DNA: TGCAGCGTTTGTGTCCGAGGGACAGGATGCGAACCCCTCCACTTT; CDR3: CSVCVRGTGCEPLHF; size: once; J: TRBJ1-6; D: TRBD1; V: TRBV29-1
DNA: TGTGCCAGCAGCGTCCCGACTAGCGGGAGAAAAACAGATACGCAGTATTTT; CDR3: CASSVPTSGRKTDTQYF; size: .; J: TRBJ2-3; D: TRBD2; V: TRBV5-4
DNA: TGTGCCAGCAGTTACGTGCAGGGATATAGCAATCAGCCCCAGCATTTT; CDR3: CASSYVQGYSNQPQHF; size: .; J: TRBJ1-5; D: .; V: TRBV6-5
DNA: TGCGCCACCTCAGATACGCAGTATTTT; CDR3: CATSDTQYF; size: .; J: TRBJ2-3; D: .; V: TRBV5-1
DNA: TGTGCCAGCAGCCGGGGAACGGGAGGGGTGGATACGCAGTATTTT; CDR3: CASSRGTGGVDTQYF; size: .; J: TRBJ2-3; D: TRBD2; V: TRBV3-1/TRBV3-2
DNA: TGTGCCAGCAGCGATACAGGGCGGGCAGAGACCCAGTACTTC; CDR3: CASSDTGRAETQYF; size: .; J: TRBJ2-5; D: .; V: TRBV7-9
DNA: TGTGCCAGCAGTCACAACACAGGGGGCTACGAGCAGTACTTC; CDR3: CASSHNTGGYEQYF; size: .; J: TRBJ2-7; D: TRBD1; V: TRBV6-5
DNA: TGTGCCAGCAGTTACGACTCTGGGACAGGGGGACATGGCTACACCTTC; CDR3: CASSYDSGTGGHGYTF; size: .; J: TRBJ1-2; D: TRBD1; V: TRBV6-5
DNA: TGTGCCAGCAGCCCGCATAGCGGGGGGGGCACAGATACGCAGTATTTT; CDR3: CASSPHSGGGTDTQYF; size: .; J: TRBJ2-3; D: TRBD2; V: TRBV5-4
DNA: TGCAGCGCTTCAGGACAGGGGATGACAGATACGCAGTATTTT; CDR3: CSASGQGMTDTQYF; size: .; J: TRBJ2-3; D: TRBD1; V: TRBV29-1
DNA: TGCGCCAGCAGCCCCGGGCCTAGGGAGAACTATGGCTACACCTTC; CDR3: CASSPGPRENYGYTF; size: .; J: TRBJ1-2; D: .; V: TRBV4-3
DNA: TGCGCCAGCAGCTTCACCCGACAGGGAAATTCACCCCTCCACTTT; CDR3: CASSFTRQGNSPLHF; size: .; J: TRBJ1-6; D: TRBD1; V: TRBV5-1
DNA: TGTGCCACCAGCAGGTACGAGGGTTTCTCCACCTTC; CDR3: CATSRYEGFSTF; size: .; J: TRBJ1-2; D: .; V: TRBV15
DNA: TGTGCCACCAGGAACCGACCAACAGGGCCCCGGGCATCCTCCGACGAGCAGTACTTC; CDR3: CATRNRPTGPRASSDEQYF; size: .; J: TRBJ2-7; D: .; V: TRBV15
DNA: TGTGCCAGCAGTTTTAGGGGACAGTTCTCGAACACTGAAGCTTTCTTT; CDR3: CASSFRGQFSNTEAFF; size: .; J: TRBJ1-1; D: TRBD1; V: TRBV28
DNA: TGTGCCAGCTCAAGACTAGCGGATATGAACACCGGGGAGCTGTTTTTT; CDR3: CASSRLADMNTGELFF; size: .; J: TRBJ2-2; D: TRBD2; V: TRBV18
DNA: TGTGCCAGCTCGACTTCCTACGAGCAGTACTTC; CDR3: CASSTSYEQYF; size: .; J: TRBJ2-7; D: .; V: TRBV18
DNA: TGTGCCAGCAGCCCGCGTGAAAAACTGTTTTTT; CDR3: CASSPREKLFF; size: .; J: TRBJ1-4; D: .; V: TRBV28
DNA: TGTGCCAGCAGCCAAGATGTGGGGAGCCGGCGGGGGAGCCAAGAGACCCAGTACTTC; CDR3: CASSQDVGSRRGSQETQYF; size: .; J: TRBJ2-5; D: TRBD2; V: TRBV4-2
DNA: TGTGCTAGCAGCCTTCGACAGGATGGGCAAGAGACCCAGTACTTC; CDR3: CASSLRQDGQETQYF; size: .; J: TRBJ2-5; D: .; V: TRBV7-7
DNA: TGCAGCGTTGGGACTAGCGGGGGAAGCACAGATACGCAGTATTTT; CDR3: CSVGTSGGSTDTQYF; size: .; J: TRBJ2-3; D: TRBD2; V: TRBV29-1
DNA: TGTGCCAGCAGTTTACCCACGACAATGAACTATGGCTACACCTTC; CDR3: CASSLPTTMNYGYTF; size: .; J: TRBJ1-2; D: .; V: TRBV28
DNA: TGTGCCAGCTCACCAAACGACAGGGCGGGCACTGAAGCTTTCTTT; CDR3: CASSPNDRAGTEAFF; size: once; J: TRBJ1-1; D: TRBD1; V: TRBV18
DNA: TGTGCCAGCAGTGAAGGGTGGACAGGGGACTATGGCTACACCTTC; CDR3: CASSEGWTGDYGYTF; size: .; J: TRBJ1-2; D: TRBD1; V: TRBV6-1
DNA: TGCGCCAGCAGCCAAGAGGGCCTACAACATCAGCCCCAGCATTTT; CDR3: CASSQEGLQHQPQHF; size: .; J: TRBJ1-5; D: .; V: TRBV4-1
DNA: TGTGCCAGCAGCAGGGGGGGCGGAGAGACCCAGTACTTC; CDR3: CASSRGGGETQYF; size: .; J: TRBJ2-5; D: .; V: TRBV5-6